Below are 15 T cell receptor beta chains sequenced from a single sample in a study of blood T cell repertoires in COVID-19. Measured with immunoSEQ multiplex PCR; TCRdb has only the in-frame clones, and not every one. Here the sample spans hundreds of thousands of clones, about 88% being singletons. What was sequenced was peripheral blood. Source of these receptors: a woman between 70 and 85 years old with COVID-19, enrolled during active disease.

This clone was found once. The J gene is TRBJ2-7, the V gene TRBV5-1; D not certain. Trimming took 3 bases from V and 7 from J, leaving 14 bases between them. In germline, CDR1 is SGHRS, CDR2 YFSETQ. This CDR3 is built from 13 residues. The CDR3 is CASSSTPFVEQYF. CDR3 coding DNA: TGCGCCAGCAGCTCGACACCTTTCGTGGAGCAGTACTTC.

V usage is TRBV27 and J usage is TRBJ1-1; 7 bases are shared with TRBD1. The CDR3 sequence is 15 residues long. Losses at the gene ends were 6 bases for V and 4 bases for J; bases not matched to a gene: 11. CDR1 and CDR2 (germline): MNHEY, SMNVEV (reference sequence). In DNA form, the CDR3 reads TGTGCCAGCAGACGAGGGGGCGCGGGGAGCACTGAAGCTTTCTTT. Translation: CASRRGGAGSTEAFF.

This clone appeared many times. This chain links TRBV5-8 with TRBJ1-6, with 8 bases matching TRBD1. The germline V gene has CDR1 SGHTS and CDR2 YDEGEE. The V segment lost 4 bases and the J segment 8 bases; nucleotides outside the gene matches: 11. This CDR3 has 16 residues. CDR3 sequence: CASSTGQGVKDSPLHF. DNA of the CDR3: TGTGCCAGCAGCACAGGACAGGGAGTAAAAGATTCACCCCTCCACTTT.

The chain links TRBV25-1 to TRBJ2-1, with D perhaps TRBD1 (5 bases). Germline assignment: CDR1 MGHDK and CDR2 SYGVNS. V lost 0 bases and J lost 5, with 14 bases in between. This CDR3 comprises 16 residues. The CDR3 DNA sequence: TGTGCCAGCAGTGAATATAGGGGTGGCACCCACAATGAGCAGTTCTTC. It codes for CASSEYRGGTHNEQFF.

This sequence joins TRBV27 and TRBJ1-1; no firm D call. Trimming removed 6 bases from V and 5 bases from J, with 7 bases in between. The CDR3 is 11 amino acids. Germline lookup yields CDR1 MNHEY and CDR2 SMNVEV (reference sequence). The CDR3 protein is CASRGRTEAFF. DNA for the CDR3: TGTGCCAGCAGAGGGAGGACTGAAGCTTTCTTT.

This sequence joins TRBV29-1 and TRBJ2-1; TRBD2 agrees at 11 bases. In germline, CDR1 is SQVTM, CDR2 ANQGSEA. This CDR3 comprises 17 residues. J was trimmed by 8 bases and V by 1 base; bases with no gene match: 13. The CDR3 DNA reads TGCAGCGTTGAAGGGAGGGCAACTAGCGGGGGTTTCGATGAGCAGTTCTTC. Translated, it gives CSVEGRATSGGFDEQFF.

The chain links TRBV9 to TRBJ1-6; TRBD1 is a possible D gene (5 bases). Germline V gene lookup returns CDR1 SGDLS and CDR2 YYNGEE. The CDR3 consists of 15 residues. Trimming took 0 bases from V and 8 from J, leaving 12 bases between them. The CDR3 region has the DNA TGTGCCAGCAGCGTAGGCCCGGGGGTCGATTCACCCCTCCACTTT. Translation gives CASSVGPGVDSPLHF.

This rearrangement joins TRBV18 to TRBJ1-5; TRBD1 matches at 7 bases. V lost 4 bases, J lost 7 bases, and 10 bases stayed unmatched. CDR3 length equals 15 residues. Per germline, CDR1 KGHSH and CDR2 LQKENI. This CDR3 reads CASSLTGDSGQPQHF. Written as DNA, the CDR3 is TGTGCCAGCTCACTTACAGGGGATTCTGGACAGCCCCAGCATTTT.

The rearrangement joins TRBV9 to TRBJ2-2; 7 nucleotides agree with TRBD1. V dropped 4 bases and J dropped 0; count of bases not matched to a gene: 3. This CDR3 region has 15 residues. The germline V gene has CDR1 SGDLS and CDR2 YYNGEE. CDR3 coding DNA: TGTGCCAGCAGCCTTACAGGGGCGAACACCGGGGAGCTGTTTTTT. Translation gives CASSLTGANTGELFF.

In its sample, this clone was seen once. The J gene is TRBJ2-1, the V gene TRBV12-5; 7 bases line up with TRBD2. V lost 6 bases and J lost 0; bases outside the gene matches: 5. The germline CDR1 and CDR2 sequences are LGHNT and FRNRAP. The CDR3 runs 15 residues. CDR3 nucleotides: TGTGCTAGTGGCCCAGCGGGGAGCTCCTACAATGAGCAGTTCTTC. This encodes CASGPAGSSYNEQFF.

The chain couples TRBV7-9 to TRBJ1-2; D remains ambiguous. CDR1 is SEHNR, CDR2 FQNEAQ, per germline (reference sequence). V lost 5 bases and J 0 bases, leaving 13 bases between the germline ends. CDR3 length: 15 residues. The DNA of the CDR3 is TGTGCCAGCAGCCCGAACACCGCTCCTAACTATGGCTACACCTTC. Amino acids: CASSPNTAPNYGYTF. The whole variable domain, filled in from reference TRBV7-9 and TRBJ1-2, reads DTGVSQNPRHKITKRGQNVTFRCDPISEHNRLYWYRQTLGQGPEFLTYFQNEAQLEKSRLLSDRFSAERPKGSFSTLEIQRTEQGDSAMYLCASSPNTAPNYGYTFGSGTRLTVV.

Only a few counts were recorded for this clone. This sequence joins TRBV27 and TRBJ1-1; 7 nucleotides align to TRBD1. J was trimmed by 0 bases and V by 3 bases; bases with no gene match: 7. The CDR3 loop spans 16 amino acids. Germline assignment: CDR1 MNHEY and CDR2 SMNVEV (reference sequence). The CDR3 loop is CASSLAGTDMNTEAFF. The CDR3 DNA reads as TGTGCCAGCAGTTTGGCCGGGACAGACATGAACACTGAAGCTTTCTTT.

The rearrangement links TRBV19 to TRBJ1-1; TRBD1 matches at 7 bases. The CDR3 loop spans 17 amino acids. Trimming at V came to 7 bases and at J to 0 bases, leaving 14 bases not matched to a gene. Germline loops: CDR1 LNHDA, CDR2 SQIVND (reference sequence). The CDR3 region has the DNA TGTGCCAGTATTCCGGGCCCGGGACAGACCTTGAACACTGAAGCTTTCTTT. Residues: CASIPGPGQTLNTEAFF.

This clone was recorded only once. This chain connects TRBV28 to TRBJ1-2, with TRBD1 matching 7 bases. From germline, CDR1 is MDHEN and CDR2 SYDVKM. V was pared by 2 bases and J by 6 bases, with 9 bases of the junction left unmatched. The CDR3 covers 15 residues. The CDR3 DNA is TGTGCCAGCAGTTTAACCCAACAGGGGATCCATGGCTACACCTTC. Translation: CASSLTQQGIHGYTF.

The DNA of the CDR3 is TGTGCCAGCAGTCCGGGACAGGGGCGTACTTTTGGAAACACCATATATTTT. Protein: CASSPGQGRTFGNTIYF. The chain combines TRBV2 with TRBJ1-3; TRBD1 matches at 10 bases. The germline CDR1 and CDR2 sequences are SNHLY and FYNNEI. This CDR3 region has 17 residues. J lost 3 bases, V lost 5 bases, and 10 bases had no gene match.